This TCR beta chain was identified during a study of T cells in narcolepsy (dated by TCRdb to 2016 to 2019). In terms of the full investigation: Patients with narcolepsy type 1 or type 2 (NT1, NT2) and healthy control donors were enrolled in the study. To look for autoreactive T cells in narcolepsy patients that target self-antigens of hypocretin neurons (hypocretin, TRIB2), the study used TCR Vbeta sequencing to follow clonotypes in blood and CSF.

Study-level results and caveats: Plots comparing CSF and blood CD4+ T cell clonotypes from the same patient highlighted HCRT-specific and TRIB2-specific autoreactive clonotypes. Numbers of sequenced blood memory CD4+ clonotypes were comparable, averaging about 39,494 in patients and some 33,000 in controls. No sequences matching autoreactive T cell clones were present in some of the blood memory CD4+ repertoires from patients and controls. Autoreactive clonotypes were reported to be detected serially in the blood of the same patients and of different patients, but not in the blood of healthy controls.

Preparation of the library involved the immunoSEQ multiplex PCR assay. Drawn from immuneACCESS, this table holds only the in-frame rearrangements with V and J called that TCRdb kept. Clones are partly lost; checked studies trace under half to an unresolved V gene and leave the rest unexplained. This sample gives tens of thousands of clones in total; over 75% of them show up just once. The ten largest account for over 0.9% of the sample. As to this clone: It has no known antigen specificity. Within one base of it there is no much larger clone, and no base qualities were kept.

For TCR Vbeta sequencing, memory CD4+ T cells were sorted ex vivo from the peripheral blood of narcolepsy patients and healthy controls. Sequencing was carried out using CD45RA- memory CD4+ T cells from PBMCs. In the paper's terms, the cell subset or site label means: memory T cells sorted ex vivo from peripheral blood. The source is a human donor with narcolepsy.

CDR3 reads: CASSERGWDYGYTF. The nucleotides read TGTGCCAGCAGTGAGCGGGGTTGGGACTATGGCTACACCTTC. The rearrangement combines TRBV2 with TRBJ1-2; the D segment cannot be called with confidence. The germline V gene sets CDR1 to SNHLY and CDR2 to FYNNEI. Spanning cysteine to phenylalanine, the CDR3 consists of 14 amino acids. Only the CDR3 region is kept as DNA, spanning 42 bases read in frame from base 1. The V end loses 3 bases and the J end loses 3 bases, and a stretch of 11 bases separates them. Where the CDR3 stops, the reference TRBV2 and TRBJ1-2 genes take over; the full variable domain is EPEVTQTPSHQVTQMGQEVILRCVPISNHLYFYWYRQILGQKVEFLVSFYNNEISEKSEIFDDQFSVERPDGSNFTLKIRSTKLEDSAMYFCASSERGWDYGYTFGSGTRLTVV.